This T cell receptor (beta chain) was documented in a study of blood T cell repertoires in COVID-19. Looking at the study overall: Samples came from the United States, Italy and Spain, spanning acute and convalescent COVID-19. PBMCs, B-cell-depleted T cells, or T cells were the source of the cDNA or gDNA that made up the material.

The authors' processing: Amplifying reference gene primers gave estimates of nucleated cell counts. Using immunoSEQ multiplex PCR, the repertoire was profiled, and TCRdb retains in-frame clones only, with some absent. That table is the source of V, J and clone size, and D and trimming were worked out from the DNA. The sample records 250,000 or so clones, about 88% being singletons. Germline assignment: CDR1 SGHVS and CDR2 FQNEAQ. The CDR3 has 15 residues. V lost 5 bases to trimming and J lost 2 bases; unmatched junction nucleotides: 6. The chain is built from TRBV7-8 and TRBJ1-5; the match to TRBD1 covers 7 bases. The receptor was derived from a young man with active or convalescent COVID-19. The sequencing sample was made of peripheral blood. CDR3 region: CASSATGVGNQPQHF. The CDR3 DNA follows: TGTGCCAGCAGCGCAACAGGGGTGGGCAATCAGCCCCAGCATTTT.